These 12 T cell receptor beta chains came from one sample sequenced in a study of metastatic and nonmetastatic thyroid tumors. TCRdb reassembled clones from the PCR reads with MiXCR. This table has around 20,000 clones, roughly 15% appearing once. Each patient went into thyroid surgery without having received any treatment. The sequencing sample was made of blood. The source of these receptors is a male donor with papillary thyroid cancer or a benign thyroid nodule (not recorded which). Some clones in this sample may be carry-over from other donors' samples.

V and J are TRBV11-2 and TRBJ1-2; D ambiguous. The CDR3 extends over 15 amino acids. V lost 1 base and J 2 bases, leaving 11 bases between the germline ends. Germline CDR1 is SGHAT and CDR2 is FQNNGV. In DNA, the CDR3 is TGTGCCAGCAGCTTAGGGGCGCCAGGAAACTATGGCTACACCTTC. This translates into CASSLGAPGNYGYTF. Looking up the rest from reference TRBV11-2 and TRBJ1-2 gives the full variable domain: EAGVAQSPRYKIIEKRQSVAFWCNPISGHATLYWYQQILGQGPKLLIQFQNNGVVDDSQLPKDRFSAERLKGVDSTLKIQPAKLEDSAVYLCASSLGAPGNYGYTFGSGTRLTVV.

By share of the sample, this clone is medium-sized. This chain connects TRBV5-1 to TRBJ2-1, with TRBD2 identical over 7 bases. J lost 8 bases, V lost 0 bases, and 17 bases had no gene match. The CDR3 runs 18 residues. Germline loops: CDR1 SGHRS, CDR2 YFSETQ. CDR3 amino acids: CASSLAGMRESGWDEQFF. The CDR3 DNA is TGCGCCAGCAGCTTGGCGGGCATGCGGGAGTCGGGGTGGGATGAGCAGTTCTTC.

This clone has just a few counts. CDR3 DNA: TGTGCCTGGAGTGATGGGGTAGGGGAAAAACTGTTTTTT. Its protein is CAWSDGVGEKLFF. The chain carries TRBV30 and TRBJ1-4; D unresolved. Trimming stripped 1 base from V and 8 bases from J, with 11 bases between. The CDR3 covers 13 residues. From germline, CDR1 is GTSNPN and CDR2 SVGIG (reference sequence).

In its sample, this clone is medium-sized. The V call is TRBV5-1, the J call TRBJ2-7; unclear D gene. Looked up from germline, CDR1 is SGHRS and CDR2 is YFSETQ. The V and J ends lost 2 bases and 3 bases respectively, with 18 bases between them. This CDR3 comprises 16 residues. The CDR3: CASSFSNNKQSYEQYF. The CDR3 coding sequence is TGCGCCAGCAGCTTTTCAAACAACAAGCAGAGCTACGAGCAGTACTTC.

This clone was seen many times. The V and J genes are TRBV7-6 and TRBJ1-3; weak D call: TRBD1 (6 bases). Trimming removed 3 bases from V and 3 bases from J, with 15 bases in between. CDR1 and CDR2 from the germline V gene are SGHVS and FNYEAQ. The CDR3 spans 16 residues. Written as DNA, the CDR3 is TGTGCCAGCAGCTTGGCGGGCAGCAGGGGTGGAAACACCATATATTTT. This gives the protein CASSLAGSRGGNTIYF.

This clone has at least ten counts. The chain recombines TRBV18 with TRBJ2-6; D is uncertain. The CDR3 consists of 16 residues. V was trimmed by 1 base and J by 2 bases, leaving 9 bases between them. Per the germline V gene, CDR1 is KGHSH and CDR2 is LQKENI. In DNA, the CDR3 is TGTGCCAGCTCACCACGTTCTGGGGCTGGGGCCAACGTCCTGACTTTC. Translation: CASSPRSGAGANVLTF. The variable domain in full, completed from reference TRBV18 and TRBJ2-6, reads NAGVMQNPRHLVRRRGQEARLRCSPMKGHSHVYWYRQLPEEGLKFMVYLQKENIIDESGMPKERFSAEFPKEGPSILRIQQVVRGDSAAYFCASSPRSGAGANVLTFGAGSRLTVL.

This clone was recorded a few times. The chain joins TRBV6-1 to TRBJ1-1; D is ambiguous. Germline V gene sequence: CDR1 MNHNS, CDR2 SASEGT. Trimming left V 5 bases short and J 4 bases short, with 11 bases between. The CDR3 sequence is 13 residues long. CDR3 bases: TGTGCCAGCAGTAGGACGGTGGGCACTGAAGCTTTCTTT. Amino acid sequence: CASSRTVGTEAFF.

The sample holds many counts of this clone. The gene calls are TRBV20-1 and TRBJ2-7; D is unresolved. The ends were cut back, 1 base at V and 1 base at J, with 8 bases in the middle. The CDR3 is 13 residues long. Germline values: CDR1 DFQATT, CDR2 SNEGSKA (reference sequence). CDR3: CSARGQGSYEQYF. The CDR3 DNA follows: TGCAGTGCTAGAGGCCAAGGGTCCTACGAGCAGTACTTC.

Many counts were recorded for this clone. The CDR3 DNA reads TGTGCCAGCATAAACCGTCAGCTAGCGGACTCCTACGAGCAGTACTTC. Amino acids: CASINRQLADSYEQYF. The chain carries TRBV6-1 and TRBJ2-7; TRBD2 matches at 7 bases. With 7 bases clipped from V and 0 bases from J, the junction kept 12 bases outside the gene matches. The CDR3 is made up of 16 amino acids. Germline CDR1 reads MNHNS; CDR2 reads SASEGT.

This clone was counted between two and nine times. This may be a read error: a much more frequent sequence differs by one nucleotide. The J gene is TRBJ2-1, the V gene TRBV6-2 or TRBV6-3, with D possibly TRBD2 on 7 matching bases. In germline, CDR1 is MNHEY, CDR2 SVGEGT. The CDR3 is 16 amino acids. Between the trimmed V and J ends, which lost 6 bases and 9 bases, there was a span of 24 bases. DNA for the CDR3: TGTGCCAGCAGCAACAGGGCGACCGCGAGGGGGGGTGAGCAGTTCTTC. It yields the protein CASSNRATARGGEQFF.

The sample holds many counts of this clone. This sequence joins TRBV12-5 and TRBJ2-6, with no clear D. This CDR3 has 13 residues. In germline, CDR1 is LGHNT, CDR2 FRNRAP. Trimming removed 7 bases from V and 1 base from J, with 5 bases in between. CDR3 in amino acids: CASAASGANVLTF. The CDR3 DNA reads TGTGCTAGTGCCGCATCTGGGGCCAACGTCCTGACTTTC.

This clone was observed many times. This rearrangement joins TRBV3-1 to TRBJ2-1, with 12 bases lining up with TRBD2. Trimming at V came to 6 bases and at J to 4 bases, leaving 7 bases not matched to a gene. The CDR3 spans 16 residues. The germline V gene has CDR1 LGHDT and CDR2 YNNKEL (reference sequence). CDR3 DNA: TGTGCCAGCAGACAACGGACTAGCGGGATTTACAATGAGCAGTTCTTC. Translation: CASRQRTSGIYNEQFF.